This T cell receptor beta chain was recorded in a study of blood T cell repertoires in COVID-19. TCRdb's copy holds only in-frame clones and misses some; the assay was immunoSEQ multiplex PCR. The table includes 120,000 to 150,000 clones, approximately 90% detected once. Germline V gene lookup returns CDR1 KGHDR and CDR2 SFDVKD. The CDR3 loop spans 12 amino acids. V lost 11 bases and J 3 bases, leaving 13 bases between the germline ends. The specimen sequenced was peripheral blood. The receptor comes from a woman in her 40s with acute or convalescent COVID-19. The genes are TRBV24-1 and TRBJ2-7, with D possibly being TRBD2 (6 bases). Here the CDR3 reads CAKRDFNYEQYF. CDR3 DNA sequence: TGTGCCAAGAGGGACTTCAACTACGAGCAGTACTTC.